The 14 T cell receptor beta chains given below trace back to one sample, sequenced in a study of Graves' ophthalmopathy and Graves' hyperthyroidism. The sequenced template was RNA, covering the TCR beta CDR3 region. HTBI primers were employed in first-round RT-PCR, then a second-round multiplex PCR followed. MiXCR was run by TCRdb on the multiplex PCR reads, yielding one entry per CDR3 protein. The data contain 900,000 to 1,200,000 distinct CDR3 sequences, about 36% of them singletons. Sequenced input: peripheral blood or thyroid tissue (not recorded which). These receptors all stem from an adult man with Graves' hyperthyroidism.

This chain links TRBV20-1 with TRBJ2-5, with 15 bases identical to TRBD2. The CDR3 is 14 residues long. V was pared by 5 bases and J by 5 bases, with 3 bases of the junction left unmatched. The germline V gene encodes CDR1 DFQATT and CDR2 SNEGSKA (reference sequence). CDR3 DNA sequence: TGCAGTGCTGAAGGACTAGCGGGAGGGGAGACCCAGTACTTC. Encoded protein: CSAEGLAGGETQYF.

Concerning this clonotype itself: One base away lies a much larger clone, so this may be a sequencing read error. The genes are TRBV7-8 and TRBJ2-5, with 7 bases lining up with TRBD2. Germline assignment: CDR1 SGHVS and CDR2 FQNEAQ. This CDR3 is 15 amino acids long. DNA of the CDR3: TGTGCCAGCACTGTGCGTGTGGGTGCGGGGGAGACCCGGTACTTC. Translation: CASTVRVGAGETRYF.

This clonotype was detected only a few times. The chain couples TRBV10-3 to TRBJ1-2; a possible D gene is TRBD1 (6 bases). The germline V and J ends were trimmed by 10 bases and 8 bases, with 20 bases remaining between them. The CDR3 spans 13 residues. Looked up from germline, CDR1 is ENHRY and CDR2 is SYGVKD. CDR3 DNA sequence: TGTGCCACCCCAAAGGGACAAGGGGCAGGCTACACCTTC. Its protein product is CATPKGQGAGYTF.

This chain uses TRBV14 with TRBJ2-2, with D unclear. Trimming pared 2 bases from V and 5 bases from J, leaving 21 bases between. The CDR3 sequence is 18 residues long. From germline, CDR1 is SGHDN and CDR2 FVKESK. The CDR3 DNA reads as TGTGCCAGCAGCCAATTAACTCGCAGGAATAAATGGACCGGGGAGCTGTTTTTT. The encoded protein is CASSQLTRRNKWTGELFF.

At least ten counts were recorded for this clonotype. This chain connects TRBV6-2 or TRBV6-3 to TRBJ1-6; D is unresolved. V lost 7 bases, J lost 11 bases, and 12 bases lay in between. The CDR3 contains 12 residues. The germline V gene encodes CDR1 MNHEY and CDR2 SVGEGT. DNA for the CDR3: TGTGCCAGCACCCGTGCGGGAGCACCCCTCCACTTT. Protein: CASTRAGAPLHF.

This clonotype has only a few counts. The chain recombines TRBV27 with TRBJ1-6; D may be TRBD1 (5 bases). Trimming stripped 4 bases from V and 7 bases from J, with 17 bases between. Germline V lookup: CDR1 MNHEY, CDR2 SMNVEV (reference sequence). The CDR3 runs to 16 residues. CDR3 region: CASSSFDSGVNSPLHF. CDR3 DNA sequence: TGTGCCAGCAGTTCCTTCGACAGTGGAGTCAATTCACCCCTCCACTTT.

The chain uses TRBV19 and TRBJ1-3; maybe TRBD1 (5 bases). The length of the CDR3 is 14 residues. Trimming removed 10 bases from V and 6 bases from J, with 19 bases in between. Germline CDR1 is LNHDA and CDR2 is SQIVND (reference sequence). The CDR3 nucleotides read TGTGCCACCGGGGGATCGGAGGCTGCAAACACCATATATTTT. It yields the protein CATGGSEAANTIYF.

This sequence joins TRBV6-6 and TRBJ1-6; 10 nucleotides match TRBD1. The CDR3 totals 14 residues. Germline V gene lookup returns CDR1 MNHNY and CDR2 SVGAGI (reference sequence). J lost 11 bases, V lost 6 bases, and 7 bases had no gene match. The CDR3 nucleotides read TGTGCCAGCAGGTCCGGGACAGGGGATCCACCCCTCCACTTT. It translates to CASRSGTGDPPLHF.

The V gene is TRBV10-3, the J gene TRBJ1-1; maybe TRBD1 (6 bases). CDR1 is ENHRY and CDR2 is SYGVKD in the germline V gene. This CDR3 is 15 amino acids long. V was cut by 6 bases and J by 5 bases, with 19 bases left in between. CDR3 sequence: CAISLNYRVGTEAFF. The CDR3 DNA is TGTGCCATCAGCTTAAATTACAGGGTTGGGACTGAAGCTTTCTTT.

The chain links TRBV20-1 to TRBJ1-4, with TRBD1 as a possible D gene (6 bases). V lost 3 bases and J lost 6, with 14 bases in between. The CDR3 consists of 14 residues. Per the germline V gene, CDR1 is DFQATT and CDR2 is SNEGSKA (reference sequence). CDR3 loop: CSASLGNRDEKLFF. The CDR3, as DNA: TGCAGTGCTAGTCTAGGGAACAGGGATGAAAAACTGTTTTTT.

This sequence joins TRBV29-1 and TRBJ1-2; TRBD1 agrees at 12 bases. The CDR3 extends over 16 amino acids. The V gene's germline CDR1 is SQVTM and CDR2 ANQGSEA. The J segment lost 3 bases and the V segment lost 3 bases, leaving 8 bases of the junction unmatched. The CDR3 nucleotides read TGCAGCGTTGATGGGACAGGGGGCGATGGCGACTATGGCTACACCTTC. Translated: CSVDGTGGDGDYGYTF.

This clonotype showed up many times. The V call is TRBV20-1, the J call TRBJ2-5, with TRBD1 matching 9 bases. The junction had 12 bases not matched to a gene; V was cut back by 6 bases and J by 4 bases. CDR3 length: 15 residues. Germline V gene lookup returns CDR1 DFQATT and CDR2 SNEGSKA (reference sequence). DNA of the CDR3: TGCAGTGCCGCGGGCGAGGACAGGGGTTTAGAGACCCAGTACTTC. As protein: CSAAGEDRGLETQYF.

This clonotype was picked up many times. The genes are TRBV14 and TRBJ1-3; D is unclear. The CDR3 has 12 amino acids. V was pared by 3 bases and J by 2 bases, with 2 bases between. CDR1 is SGHDN and CDR2 is FVKESK in the germline V gene. The DNA for the CDR3 is TGTGCCAGCAGCCATACTGGAAACACCATATATTTT. This encodes CASSHTGNTIYF.

This clonotype was recorded many times. Mismatch with germline at one junction end may stem from a read error. V is TRBV5-1 and J is TRBJ1-1; D may be TRBD1 (6 bases). The CDR3 loop spans 14 amino acids. CDR1 and CDR2 from the germline V gene are SGHRS and YFSETQ. The CDR3 region has the DNA TGTGCCAGCAGCTTGGGTCAGGGGTACACTGAAGCTTTCTTT. This codes for CASSLGQGYTEAFF.